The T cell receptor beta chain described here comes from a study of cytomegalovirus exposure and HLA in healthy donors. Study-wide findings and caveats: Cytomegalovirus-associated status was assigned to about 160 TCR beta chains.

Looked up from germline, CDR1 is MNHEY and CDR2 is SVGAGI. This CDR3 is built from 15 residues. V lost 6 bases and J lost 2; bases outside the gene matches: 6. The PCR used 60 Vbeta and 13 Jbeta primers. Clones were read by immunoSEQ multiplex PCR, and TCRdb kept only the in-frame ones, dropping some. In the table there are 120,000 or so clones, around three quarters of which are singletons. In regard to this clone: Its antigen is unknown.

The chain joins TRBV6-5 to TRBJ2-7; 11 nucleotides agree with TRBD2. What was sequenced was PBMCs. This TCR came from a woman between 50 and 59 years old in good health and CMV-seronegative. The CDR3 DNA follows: TGTGCCAGCAGCCCGGGACTAGCGGACACCTACGAGCAGTACTTC. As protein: CASSPGLADTYEQYF.